This note documents a single TCR beta chain sequence. Method: immunoSEQ multiplex PCR; TCRdb's copy keeps in-frame clones and lacks some. The repertoire includes 100,000 to 150,000 clones, roughly 86% of them detected once, and about 5.4% sits in the top ten. From germline, CDR1 is SNHLY and CDR2 FYNNEI. This CDR3 is built from 15 residues. V lost 2 bases and J 4 bases, leaving 14 bases between the germline ends. This specimen belongs to a study of blood T cell repertoires in COVID-19. This clonotype originated in a human donor in a cohort sampled during active COVID-19. The chain uses TRBV2 and TRBJ1-2, with D perhaps TRBD1 (5 bases). The sequencing sample was made of peripheral blood. The CDR3 nucleotides read TGTGCCAGCAGTGAATTCGGGGGTTTCTCCTATGGCTACACCTTC. It encodes CASSEFGGFSYGYTF.